Listed below are T cell receptor beta chains from one sample, sequenced in a study of T cell repertoires in cytomegalovirus infection. TCRdb ran MiXCR on the reads and lists one entry per CDR3 protein. In the table there are fewer than 350,000 distinct CDR3 sequences, roughly a sixth of which are singletons. What was sequenced was PBMCs. All receptors come from a human donor in good health (CMV status not recorded). Some clones in this sample may be carry-over from other donors' samples. Both conserved end residues are trimmed from each CDR3. Clone size is given for some rows only: seen once, a few or many times, or a class if the clone is expanded.

CDR3aa	abundance	v_gene	j_gene
SGQGALGNQPQH	.	TRBV20-1	TRBJ1-5
ATSDPGSIINEQF	.	TRBV24-1	TRBJ2-1
ASSPQGSARGYT	many	TRBV7-2	TRBJ1-2
ASSHGTAGELF	.	TRBV4-1	TRBJ2-2
ASSSRTGGIYEQY	.	TRBV6-2/TRBV6-3	TRBJ2-7
ASSLYDRLRYEQY	many	TRBV7-8	TRBJ2-7
AITPGTGDTEAF	many	TRBV10-3	TRBJ1-1
ASSFGSQPEETQY	.	TRBV12-3/TRBV12-4	TRBJ2-5
ASSPPRTSDLYNEQF	.	TRBV18	TRBJ2-1
ASSEGTFGYT	few	TRBV6-2/TRBV6-3	TRBJ1-2
ASSEFASAETQY	.	TRBV6-1	TRBJ2-5
ASSFDGTEVAYNEQF	.	TRBV12-3/TRBV12-4	TRBJ2-1
ASSLALSADSYNEQF	few	TRBV7-9	TRBJ2-1
ASSFGTSGGTEQY	many	TRBV28	TRBJ2-7
ASSTRDRSISYNEQF	many	TRBV12-3/TRBV12-4	TRBJ2-1
AISEEPGGGKTQY	.	TRBV10-3	TRBJ2-5
ASSPGLHEQF	many	TRBV18	TRBJ2-1
ATLGGGASSDTQY	few	TRBV24-1	TRBJ2-3
ASSSSGQGYEQY	many	TRBV7-2	TRBJ2-7
ASSPIDQAAKETQY	.	TRBV5-4	TRBJ2-5
ATSDSAPGQNYGYT	.	TRBV24-1	TRBJ1-2
ATSGTMNTGELF	few	TRBV24-1	TRBJ2-2
ASSLEYIRAGTEAF	many	TRBV7-2	TRBJ1-1
ASSLVGIEKLF	many	TRBV7-2	TRBJ1-4
ASSLGSGGSGANVLT	many	TRBV7-6	TRBJ2-6